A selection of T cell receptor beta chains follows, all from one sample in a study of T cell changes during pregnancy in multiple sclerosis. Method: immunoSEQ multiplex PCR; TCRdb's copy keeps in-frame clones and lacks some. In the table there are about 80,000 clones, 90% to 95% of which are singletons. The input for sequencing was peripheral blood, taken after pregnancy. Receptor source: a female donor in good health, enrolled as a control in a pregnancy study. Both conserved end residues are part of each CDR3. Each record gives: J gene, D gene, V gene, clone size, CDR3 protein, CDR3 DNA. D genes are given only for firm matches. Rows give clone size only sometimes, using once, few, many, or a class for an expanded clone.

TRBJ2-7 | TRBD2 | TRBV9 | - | CASSAGGRGFEQYF | TGTGCCAGCAGCGCGGGGGGGAGGGGTTTTGAGCAGTACTTC
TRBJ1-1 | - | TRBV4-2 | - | CASSQDSNTEAFF | TGTGCCAGCAGCCAAGACTCGAACACTGAAGCTTTCTTT
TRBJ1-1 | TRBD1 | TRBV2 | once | CASSTEGQGNTEAFF | TGTGCCAGCTCGACGGAGGGACAGGGGAACACTGAAGCTTTCTTT
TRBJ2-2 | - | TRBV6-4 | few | CASSGTNTGELFF | TGTGCCAGCAGTGGGACAAACACCGGGGAGCTGTTTTTT
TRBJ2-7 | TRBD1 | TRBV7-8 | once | CASSIGTGGRNEQYF | TGTGCCAGCAGCATAGGGACAGGGGGCCGGAACGAGCAGTACTTC
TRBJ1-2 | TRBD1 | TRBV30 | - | CAWNTGGEYGYTF | TGTGCCTGGAACACAGGGGGGGAGTATGGCTACACCTTC
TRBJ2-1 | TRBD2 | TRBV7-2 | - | CASSPGLAGITAYNEQFF | TGTGCCAGCAGCCCGGGACTAGCGGGAATTACGGCCTACAATGAGCAGTTCTTC
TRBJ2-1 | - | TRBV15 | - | CATSRDLAGTADNEQFF | TGTGCCACCAGCAGAGATCTTGCGGGGACAGCCGACAATGAGCAGTTCTTC
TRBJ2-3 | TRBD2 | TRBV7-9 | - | CASSLGSGNGIDTQYF | TGTGCCAGCAGCTTGGGTAGCGGGAATGGGATAGATACGCAGTATTTT
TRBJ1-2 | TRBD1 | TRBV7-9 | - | CASSFGTDNNYGYTF | TGTGCCAGCAGCTTTGGGACAGATAATAACTATGGCTACACCTTC
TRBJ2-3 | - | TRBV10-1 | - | CASSVAGAGTDTQYF | TGCGCCAGCAGTGTGGCAGGGGCTGGGACAGATACGCAGTATTTT
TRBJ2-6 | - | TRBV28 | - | CASSLIQLGSGANVLTF | TGTGCCAGCAGTTTAATACAGCTGGGCTCTGGGGCCAACGTCCTGACTTTC
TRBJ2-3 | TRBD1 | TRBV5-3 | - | CARSLGDRHCTDTQYF | TGTGCCAGAAGCTTGGGGGACAGGCACTGCACAGATACGCAGTATTTT
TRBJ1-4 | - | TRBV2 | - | CASSVVVNEKLFF | TGTGCCAGCAGTGTAGTTGTGAATGAAAAACTGTTTTTT
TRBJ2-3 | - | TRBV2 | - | CASIVVSTDTQYF | TGTGCCAGCATCGTAGTCAGCACAGATACGCAGTATTTT
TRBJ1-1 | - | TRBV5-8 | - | CASSLGRQRNTEAFF | TGTGCCAGCAGCTTGGGACGACAGAGGAACACTGAAGCTTTCTTT
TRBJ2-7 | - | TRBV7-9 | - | CASSPPGGHRYEQYF | TGTGCCAGCAGCCCCCCAGGGGGGCATCGCTACGAGCAGTACTTC